This note documents a single T cell receptor (beta chain) sequence. Its antigen is currently unknown. RNA, at about 0.45 to 1 ug, was reverse transcribed with random hexamers. Amplification of TCR beta CDR3 across 54 Vbeta and 13 Jbeta was performed with immunoSEQ multiplex PCR. TCRdb passed the immunoSEQ multiplex PCR reads through MiXCR, listing each CDR3 protein once. The sample consists of more than 150,000 distinct CDR3 sequences, 90% to 95% of them appearing once. This sample is drawn from a study of CD8 T cells in Susac syndrome. Study-level background: Patients with Susac syndrome had blood drawn and were at that point therapy-naive, on corticosteroids, or on intravenous immunoglobulin alone. Findings and limits, study-wide: That the number of individuals in its TCR sequencing and HLA analysis was relatively small was acknowledged by the study.

The CDR3 loop spans 14 amino acids. V lost 3 bases, J lost 4 bases, and 12 bases lay in between. Germline V gene data show CDR1 as DFQATT and CDR2 as SNEGSKA (reference sequence). Sequenced: CD4+ T cells from PBMCs. This TCR was recovered from a human donor with Susac syndrome. This chain connects TRBV20-1 to TRBJ1-4; unclear D gene. CDR3 in amino acids: CSARDGGRNEKLFF. The DNA for the CDR3 is TGCAGTGCTAGGGACGGCGGCCGTAATGAAAAACTGTTTTTT.